One T cell receptor (beta chain) is described in this entry. The sample comes from a study of blood T cells in healthy people across ages. Study-level information: Using template switching, researchers captured about one barcoded beta molecule for each two T cells.

Alongside a J-beta primer mix, a sample-barcoded 5' primer served in a second PCR lasting roughly 6 to 11 cycles. Individual samples furnished no less than 3 million CDR3-containing paired-end reads apiece. TCRdb passed the 5' RACE reads through MiXCR, listing each CDR3 protein once. The data contain over 950,000 distinct CDR3 sequences, roughly half of them singletons. Sequences were obtained from blood. The sequence was collected from a woman aged 55-75 years in good health.

CDR3 bases: TGTGCCAGCAGCTTAGAGGGCAGGGAAGGGCAGTATTTT. It encodes CASSLEGREGQYF. The rearrangement uses TRBV7-9 and TRBJ2-3, with D perhaps TRBD1 (5 bases). The CDR3 has 13 amino acids. CDR1 and CDR2 (germline): SEHNR, FQNEAQ (reference sequence). Trimming removed 1 base at V and 11 bases at J, with 13 bases between.